These 27 T cell receptor beta chains share one sample of origin, sequenced in a study of beta chain features in type 1 diabetes. Study-wide results and limits: Within each of all four CD4+ subsets, Type 1 diabetes patients had TCRB CDR3s that were moderately but significantly shorter.

What these receptors recognize is not known. All of the isolated RNA was reverse transcribed, so expressed TCRB transcripts were sequenced. The table came from immunoSEQ multiplex PCR; TCRdb's copy has only in-frame clones and leaves some out. The sample has 600,000 or so clones, around 15% seen once. Sample: naive CD4+ T cells from blood. These receptors all stem from a man aged 18-30 years with type 1 diabetes.

This rearrangement joins TRBV27 to TRBJ2-5; TRBD2 might be the D (5 bases). Germline V gene data show CDR1 as MNHEY and CDR2 as SMNVEV (reference sequence). Trimming stripped 2 bases from V and 4 bases from J, with 8 bases between. This CDR3 has 13 residues. CDR3 nucleotide sequence: TGTGCCAGCAGTTTACGGGATCGAGAGACCCAGTACTTC. This codes for CASSLRDRETQYF.

The rearrangement joins TRBV15 to TRBJ2-7; the D is unclear. The CDR3 sequence is 15 residues long. The V end was cut by 1 base, the J end by 1 base, with 11 bases between. Germline loops: CDR1 LNHNV, CDR2 YYDKDF (reference sequence). The CDR3 DNA follows: TGTGCCACCAGCAGAGCCGCAGACATTTCCTACGAGCAGTACTTC. Its translation: CATSRAADISYEQYF.

The CDR3 nucleotides read TGTGCCTGGAGTGGACGGTCTCAGTTCACTGAAGCTTTCTTT. Translation: CAWSGRSQFTEAFF. The V call is TRBV30, the J call TRBJ1-1; no firm D call. V was shortened by 1 base and J by 4 bases, with 13 bases between the two germline ends. CDR1 is GTSNPN, CDR2 SVGIG, per germline (reference sequence). There are 14 residues in the CDR3.

This clone showed up just a few times. This sequence joins TRBV10-3 and TRBJ2-7, with TRBD2 as a possible D gene (6 bases). Germline CDR1 ENHRY, CDR2 SYGVKD. This CDR3 is built from 15 residues. V dropped 0 bases and J dropped 2 bases, with 11 bases sitting between them. The CDR3, as DNA: TGTGCCATCAGTGAGTCGACTAGAGGCACCTACGAGCAGTACTTC. It specifies CAISESTRGTYEQYF.

This clone has a single count. The chain recombines TRBV19 with TRBJ2-7, with unresolved D. The germline V and J ends were trimmed by 0 bases and 4 bases, with 7 bases remaining between them. Germline V gene lookup returns CDR1 LNHDA and CDR2 SQIVND (reference sequence). The CDR3 spans 13 residues. CDR3 sequence: CASSIERNYEQYF. CDR3 DNA: TGTGCCAGTAGTATAGAACGGAATTACGAGCAGTACTTC.

The chain couples TRBV18 to TRBJ1-2, with D uncertain. The CDR3 runs 16 residues. Trimming removed 2 bases from V and 0 bases from J, with 13 bases in between. The germline CDR1 and CDR2 sequences are KGHSH and LQKENI. CDR3 sequence: CASSPITQQANYGYTF. The DNA of the CDR3 is TGTGCCAGCTCACCAATTACCCAGCAAGCTAACTATGGCTACACCTTC.

The chain carries TRBV5-4 and TRBJ2-7; D remains unclear. From germline, CDR1 is SGHNT and CDR2 YYREEE (reference sequence). V gave up 4 bases and J gave up 7 bases, with 12 bases separating them. The CDR3 runs 12 residues. In DNA, the CDR3 is TGTGCCAGCAGCCTCCAGGTGGGGGAGCAGTACTTC. Its protein is CASSLQVGEQYF.

This clone was counted only a few times. V gene TRBV7-9 combines with J gene TRBJ1-6; 7 bases agree with TRBD1. This CDR3 is built from 15 residues. Germline-derived CDR1 and CDR2 are SEHNR and FQNEAQ (reference sequence). With V trimmed by 5 bases and J by 17 bases, 18 bases remained unmatched. CDR3 sequence: CASSLQPDHTGEVHF. CDR3 nucleotide sequence: TGTGCCAGCAGCCTCCAACCCGATCACACAGGGGAAGTCCACTTT.

This clone was detected a few times. The chain carries TRBV7-9 and TRBJ1-1; tentatively, D is TRBD1 (6 bases). CDR1 and CDR2 from the germline V gene are SEHNR and FQNEAQ (reference sequence). This CDR3 is 13 amino acids long. V was clipped by 5 bases and J by 5 bases, with 12 bases between them. CDR3 loop: CASSPQGGTEAFF. DNA of the CDR3: TGTGCCAGCAGCCCACAGGGTGGGACTGAAGCTTTCTTT.

The V and J genes are TRBV4-2 and TRBJ2-7; 9 bases map to TRBD2. The germline V gene encodes CDR1 LGHNA and CDR2 YNFKEQ. The V and J ends lost 0 bases and 6 bases, in that order; junction bases with no gene match: 6. The CDR3 runs to 15 residues. For the CDR3, the DNA is TGTGCCAGCAGCCAAGATGTGCGGGGGGGCCGCGAGCAGTACTTC. It yields the protein CASSQDVRGGREQYF.

A few counts support this clone. This chain joins TRBV29-1 and TRBJ1-5, with D perhaps matching TRBD1 (5 bases). The germline V gene has CDR1 SQVTM and CDR2 ANQGSEA. The CDR3 contains 13 residues. With 4 bases removed from V and 1 base from J, the gap between germline ends came to 8 bases. The CDR3 sequence: CSVARESNQPQHF. DNA of the CDR3: TGCAGCGTTGCCAGGGAGAGCAATCAGCCCCAGCATTTT.

This clone was detected a few times. DNA of the CDR3: TGCAGCGCTCTAATGCAGGGCGCGAACACTGAAGCTTTCTTT. Protein product: CSALMQGANTEAFF. The rearrangement uses TRBV29-1 and TRBJ1-1; tentative D call: TRBD1 (5 bases). CDR3 length equals 14 residues. Germline V gives CDR1 SQVTM, CDR2 ANQGSEA. Trimming removed 7 bases at V and 1 base at J, with 16 bases between.

This rearrangement joins TRBV9 to TRBJ1-1, with 7 nucleotides matching TRBD1. The V gene end was trimmed by 4 bases and the J gene end by 6 bases; junction bases not matched to a gene: 9. The CDR3 is 14 amino acids. Germline V gene sequence: CDR1 SGDLS, CDR2 YYNGEE. This CDR3 reads CASSPLGQGAEAFF. The CDR3 nucleotides read TGTGCCAGCAGCCCCCTAGGGCAGGGGGCTGAAGCTTTCTTT.

This clone was detected only a few times. The chain couples TRBV5-4 to TRBJ2-5; D not resolved. CDR3 size: 15 residues. V gave up 1 base and J gave up 1 base, with 11 bases separating them. The germline CDR1 and CDR2 sequences are SGHNT and YYREEE (reference sequence). The CDR3 here is CASSLSGVGQETQYF. The CDR3 DNA sequence: TGTGCCAGCAGCTTGAGTGGTGTCGGCCAAGAGACCCAGTACTTC.

A few counts support this clone. The CDR3 protein is CASSLAGREYEQYF. In DNA form, the CDR3 reads TGCGCCAGCAGCTTGGCCGGGCGGGAGTACGAGCAGTACTTC. The chain couples TRBV5-1 to TRBJ2-7, with 7 bases lining up with TRBD2. The CDR3 covers 14 residues. The germline gives CDR1 SGHRS, CDR2 YFSETQ. With 0 bases clipped from V and 4 bases from J, the junction kept 4 bases outside the gene matches.

This clone appeared a few times. The V call is TRBV28, the J call TRBJ2-6, with D hard to call. CDR1 and CDR2 from the germline V gene are MDHEN and SYDVKM. The CDR3 runs 15 residues. The V end lost 8 bases, the J end lost 0 bases, and 11 bases lay between the germline ends. In DNA, the CDR3 is TGTGCCAGCCTGACTGGTGGCTCTGGGGCCAACGTCCTGACTTTC. This encodes CASLTGGSGANVLTF.

This clone was observed a handful of times. V and J are TRBV28 and TRBJ2-7, with D possibly TRBD1 on 6 matching bases. Looked up from germline, CDR1 is MDHEN and CDR2 is SYDVKM. The CDR3 loop spans 12 amino acids. V was pared by 8 bases and J by 3 bases, with 11 bases between. For the CDR3, the DNA is TGTGCCAGCGGGGTGACAGGCTACGAGCAGTACTTC. Residues: CASGVTGYEQYF.

This clone was seen a few times. This specimen includes other DNA sequences encoding the same CDR3. The CDR3 here is CASSPGQGYEQYF. CDR3 DNA: TGTGCCAGCAGCCCGGGACAGGGCTACGAGCAGTACTTC. The chain is built from TRBV7-9 and TRBJ2-7, with 9 bases lining up with TRBD1. This CDR3 contains 13 residues. The germline gives CDR1 SEHNR, CDR2 FQNEAQ (reference sequence). V lost 5 bases, J lost 3 bases, and 2 bases stayed unmatched.

The sample holds a few counts of this clone. The rearrangement links TRBV7-9 to TRBJ1-1; D is unresolved. Trimming pared 2 bases from V and 0 bases from J, leaving 7 bases between. In germline, CDR1 is SEHNR, CDR2 FQNEAQ (reference sequence). The CDR3 is 14 residues long. CDR3 protein: CASSLISLNTEAFF. Here the CDR3 DNA reads TGTGCCAGCAGCTTAATCAGCTTGAACACTGAAGCTTTCTTT.

This clone was observed many times. The J gene is TRBJ2-1, the V gene TRBV13; no definite D call. The V gene's germline CDR1 is PRHDT and CDR2 FYEKMQ (reference sequence). CDR3 length equals 11 residues. The V and J ends lost 4 bases and 9 bases respectively, with 7 bases between them. The CDR3 bases are TGTGCCAGCAGCTATGGTAGTGAGCAGTTCTTC. Translation gives CASSYGSEQFF.

V is TRBV5-1 and J is TRBJ2-5; maybe TRBD1 (5 bases). The V and J ends lost 4 bases and 1 base respectively, with 14 bases between them. Per germline, CDR1 SGHRS and CDR2 YFSETQ. This CDR3 region has 15 residues. This chain's CDR3 is CASSNRAGPQETQYF. In nucleotides, the CDR3 is TGCGCCAGCAGCAACCGGGCAGGGCCCCAAGAGACCCAGTACTTC. Drawing the rest from reference TRBV5-1 and TRBJ2-5, the complete variable domain is KAGVTQTPRYLIKTRGQQVTLSCSPISGHRSVSWYQQTPGQGLQFLFEYFSETQRNKGNFPGRFSGRQFSNSRSEMNVSTLELGDSALYLCASSNRAGPQETQYFGPGTRLLVL.

The gene calls are TRBV10-3 and TRBJ1-1, with TRBD1 matching over 8 bases. Germline CDR1 reads ENHRY; CDR2 reads SYGVKD. V trimming: 3 bases; J trimming: 5 bases; junction bases outside the gene matches: 5. The CDR3 contains 14 residues. CDR3 residues: CAISESTGGTEAFF. Written as DNA, the CDR3 is TGTGCCATCAGTGAATCTACAGGGGGGACTGAAGCTTTCTTT.

The V gene is TRBV7-9, the J gene TRBJ2-1; possible D gene TRBD1, 6 bases. Germline CDR1 SEHNR, CDR2 FQNEAQ (reference sequence). This CDR3 has 14 residues. V lost 2 bases and J lost 6, with 11 bases in between. CDR3: CASSLSGVSNEQFF. The CDR3 DNA is TGTGCCAGCAGCTTATCAGGGGTCAGCAATGAGCAGTTCTTC.

This clone was seen a few times. This chain connects TRBV18 to TRBJ2-1; TRBD2 matches at 7 bases. The CDR3 is 16 residues long. The trim removed 4 bases at V and 9 bases at J, leaving 15 bases unmatched. CDR1 is KGHSH and CDR2 is LQKENI in the germline V gene. The CDR3 region is CASSRFIAAGAAEQFF. The DNA of the CDR3 is TGTGCCAGCTCACGCTTCATAGCTGCGGGAGCGGCTGAGCAGTTCTTC.

There are a few counts of this clone. This chain uses TRBV28 with TRBJ1-5; possible D gene TRBD1, 5 bases. V lost 3 bases to trimming and J lost 1 base, with 19 bases between them. CDR1 is MDHEN and CDR2 is SYDVKM in the germline V gene. The CDR3 consists of 18 residues. The CDR3 loop reads CASSLRQRGLGSNQPQHF. The DNA for the CDR3 is TGTGCCAGCAGTTTGCGCCAGAGGGGTTTGGGGAGCAATCAGCCCCAGCATTTT. The full variable domain, in which reference TRBV28 and TRBJ1-5 provide the parts outside the CDR3, is DVKVTQSSRYLVKRTGEKVFLECVQDMDHENMFWYRQDPGLGLRLIYFSYDVKMKEKGDIPEGYSVSREKKERFSLILESASTNQTSMYLCASSLRQRGLGSNQPQHFGDGTRLSIL.

Written as DNA, the CDR3 is TGCAGTGCTACCGGCTACGAGCAGTACTTC. This translates into CSATGYEQYF. The J gene is TRBJ2-7, the V gene TRBV20-1; unclear D gene. Trimming shortened V by 4 bases and J by 3 bases, and 4 bases separated the two germline ends. CDR1 DFQATT and CDR2 SNEGSKA come from the germline V gene (reference sequence). The CDR3 spans 10 residues.

The rearrangement uses TRBV9 and TRBJ1-4, with a weak D call TRBD1 (6 bases). CDR1 is SGDLS and CDR2 is YYNGEE in the germline V gene. Trimming took off 3 bases at V and 7 bases at J, with 16 bases between the two ends. This CDR3 has 15 residues. CDR3: CASSDGQTWGEKLFF. The CDR3, as DNA: TGTGCCAGCAGCGACGGACAGACCTGGGGTGAAAAACTGTTTTTT.